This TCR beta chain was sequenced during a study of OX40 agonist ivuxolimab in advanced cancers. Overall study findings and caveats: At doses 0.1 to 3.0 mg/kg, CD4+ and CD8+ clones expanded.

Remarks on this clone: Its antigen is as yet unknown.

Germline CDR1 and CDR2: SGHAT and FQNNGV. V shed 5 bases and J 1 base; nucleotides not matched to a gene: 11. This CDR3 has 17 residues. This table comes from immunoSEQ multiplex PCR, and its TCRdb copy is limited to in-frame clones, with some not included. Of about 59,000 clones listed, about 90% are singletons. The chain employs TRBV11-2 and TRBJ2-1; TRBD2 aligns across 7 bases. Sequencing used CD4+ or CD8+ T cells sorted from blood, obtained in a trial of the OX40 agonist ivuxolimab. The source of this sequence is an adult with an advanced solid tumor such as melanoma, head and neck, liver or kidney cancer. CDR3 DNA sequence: TGTGCCAGCAGCCGGCTTAAACGGGAGGCATCCTACAATGAGCAGTTCTTC. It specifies CASSRLKREASYNEQFF. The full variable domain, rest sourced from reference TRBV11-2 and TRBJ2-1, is EAGVAQSPRYKIIEKRQSVAFWCNPISGHATLYWYQQILGQGPKLLIQFQNNGVVDDSQLPKDRFSAERLKGVDSTLKIQPAKLEDSAVYLCASSRLKREASYNEQFFGPGTRLTVL.